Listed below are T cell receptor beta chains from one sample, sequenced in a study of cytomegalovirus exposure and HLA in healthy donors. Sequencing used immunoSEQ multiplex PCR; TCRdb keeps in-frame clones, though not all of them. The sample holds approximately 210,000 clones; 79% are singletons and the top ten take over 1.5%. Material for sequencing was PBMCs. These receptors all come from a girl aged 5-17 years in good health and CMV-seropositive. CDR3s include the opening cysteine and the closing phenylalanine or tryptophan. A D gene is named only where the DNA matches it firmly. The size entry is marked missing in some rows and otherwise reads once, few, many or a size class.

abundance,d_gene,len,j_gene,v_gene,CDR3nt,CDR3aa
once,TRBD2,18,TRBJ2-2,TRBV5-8,TGTGCCAGCAGCTTCGCGCTAGCGGGGGCGAATTTCGCCGGGGAGCTGTTTTTT,CASSFALAGANFAGELFF
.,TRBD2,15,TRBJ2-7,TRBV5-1,TGCGCCAGCAGCCCTGGACTAGCCGACTCCTACGAGCAGTACTTC,CASSPGLADSYEQYF
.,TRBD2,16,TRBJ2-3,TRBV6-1,TGTGCCAGCAGTGAGACTAGCGGGGGGCGCGCAGATACGCAGTATTTT,CASSETSGGRADTQYF
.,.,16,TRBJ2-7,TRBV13,TGTGCCAGCAGCTTAGAAGGCGGCACGAGCTCCTACGAGCAGTACTTC,CASSLEGGTSSYEQYF
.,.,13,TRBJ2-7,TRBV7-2,TGTGCCAGCAGGGAGACAGTAACCTACGAGCAGTACTTC,CASRETVTYEQYF
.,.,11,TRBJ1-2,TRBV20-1,TGCAGTGCTAGAGATCCGGCGACGGGGACCTTC,CSARDPATGTF
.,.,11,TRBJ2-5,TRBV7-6,TGTGCCAGCAGTCGTGGGGGGTCCCAGTACTTC,CASSRGGSQYF
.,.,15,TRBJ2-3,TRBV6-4,TGTGCCAGCAGTGTTGGTCATACTAGCACAGATACGCAGTATTTT,CASSVGHTSTDTQYF
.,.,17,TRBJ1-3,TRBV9,TGTGCCAGCAGCGCTCTACTCGTAGGGGCCCCCGATGGCGGCATATATTTT,CASSALLVGAPDGGIYF
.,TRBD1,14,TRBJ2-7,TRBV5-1,TGCGCCAGCAGCCCCGGGACAGGGGAAGGCGAGCAGTACTTC,CASSPGTGEGEQYF
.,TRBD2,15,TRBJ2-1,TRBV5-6,TGTGCCAGCGTTCTAGCGGGGAGTTCCTACAATGAGCAGTTCTTC,CASVLAGSSYNEQFF
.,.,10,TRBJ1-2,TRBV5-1,TGCGTCACCTACGGGTATGGCTACACCTTC,CVTYGYGYTF
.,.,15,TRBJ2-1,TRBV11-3,TGTGCCAGCAGCTTAGGGGTGGGCATATACAATGAGCAGTTCTTC,CASSLGVGIYNEQFF
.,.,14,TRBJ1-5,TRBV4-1,TGCGCCAGCAGCCAAGGGCAGGGAGGTCAGCCCCAGCATTTT,CASSQGQGGQPQHF
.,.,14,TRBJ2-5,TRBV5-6,TGTGCCAGCAGCCTGGGCACAGCCCGGGAGACCCAGTACTTC,CASSLGTARETQYF
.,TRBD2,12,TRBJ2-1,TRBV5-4,TGTGCCAGCAGCTTGGCGGGGGGGCAGGCGTTCTTC,CASSLAGGQAFF
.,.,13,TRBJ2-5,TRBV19,TGTGCCAGTAGTATAGATCCAGGGGGGCCCCAGTACTTC,CASSIDPGGPQYF
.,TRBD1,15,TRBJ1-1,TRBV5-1,TGCGCCAGCAGCTTGGTAGGGACAGAGAGAGCTGAAGCTTTCTTT,CASSLVGTERAEAFF
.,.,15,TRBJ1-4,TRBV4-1,TGCGCCAGCACCCTCTCTCCCGCAACTAATGAAAAACTGTTTTTT,CASTLSPATNEKLFF
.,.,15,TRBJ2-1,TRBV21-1,TGTGCCAGCAGCAAAGAGGGGGCGAGGTACAATGAGCAGTTCTTC,CASSKEGARYNEQFF
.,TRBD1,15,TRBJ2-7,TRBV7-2,TGTGCCAGCAGCTTAAGGACAGGGGTCTCCTACGAGCAGTACTTC,CASSLRTGVSYEQYF
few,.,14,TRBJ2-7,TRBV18,TGTGCCAGCTCACCCGGAAACAGCGGAGCCGGGCAGTACTTC,CASSPGNSGAGQYF
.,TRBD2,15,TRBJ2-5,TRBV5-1,TGCGCCAGCAGCTCCGGACGAGGGGAGGGGGAGACCCAGTACTTC,CASSSGRGEGETQYF
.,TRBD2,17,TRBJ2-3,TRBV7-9,TGTGCCAGCAGCTTAGGTATTAGCGGGTCTAGCACAGATACGCAGTATTTT,CASSLGISGSSTDTQYF
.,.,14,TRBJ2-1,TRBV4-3,TGCGCCAGCAGCCCTGCCCTACTAGGAAATGAGCAGTTCTTC,CASSPALLGNEQFF
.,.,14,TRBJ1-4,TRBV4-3,TGCGCCAGCAGCCAAGATTTCAGGGGAGAAAAACTGTTTTTT,CASSQDFRGEKLFF
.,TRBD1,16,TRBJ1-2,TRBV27,TGTGCCAGCACCACGAGGGGGACAGGGACGCGTTATGGCTACACCTTC,CASTTRGTGTRYGYTF
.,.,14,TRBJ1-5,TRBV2,TGTGCCAGCAGCCAAGAAACGGTTAATCAGCCCCAGCATTTT,CASSQETVNQPQHF
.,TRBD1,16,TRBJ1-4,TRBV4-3,TGCGCCAGCAGCCAATTTTCAGGGGGCAGGAATGAAAAACTGTTTTTT,CASSQFSGGRNEKLFF
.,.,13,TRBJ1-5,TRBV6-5,TGTGCCAGCGGAATTGGTAGCAATCGGCCCCAGCATTTT,CASGIGSNRPQHF
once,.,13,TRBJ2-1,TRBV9,TGTGCCAGCAGCGTAGGTTCGGACAATGAGCAGTTCTTC,CASSVGSDNEQFF
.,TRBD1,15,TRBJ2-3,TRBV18,TGTGCCAGCTCGCCACCACAGGGGCGAACAGATACGCAGTATTTT,CASSPPQGRTDTQYF
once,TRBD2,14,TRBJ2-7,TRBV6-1,TGTGCCAGCAGTTCGACCTATTATAGCGGGGAGCAGTACTTC,CASSSTYYSGEQYF
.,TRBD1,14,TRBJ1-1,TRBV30,TGTGCCTGGAGTGGGGACAGGGGAAACACTGAAGCTTTCTTT,CAWSGDRGNTEAFF
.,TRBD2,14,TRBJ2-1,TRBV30,TGTGCCTGGAGTGTACCGGGGGGAGTCTTTGAGCAGTTCTTC,CAWSVPGGVFEQFF
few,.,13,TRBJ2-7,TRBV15,TGTGCCACACAGGCCCCCGACGGCTACGAGCAGTACTTC,CATQAPDGYEQYF
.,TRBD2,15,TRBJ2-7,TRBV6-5,TGTGCCAGCAGTTTAACCGGGACTAGCTCCTACGAGCAGTACTTC,CASSLTGTSSYEQYF
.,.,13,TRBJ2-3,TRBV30,TGTGCCTGGAGTCCGGGGTGGTGGGATACGCAGTATTTT,CAWSPGWWDTQYF
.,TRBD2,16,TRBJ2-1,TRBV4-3,TGCGCCAGCAGCCAGGAACACGGGGGGGCCTGGGTGGAGCAGTTCTTC,CASSQEHGGAWVEQFF
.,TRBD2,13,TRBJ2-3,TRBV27,TGTGCCAGCAGTTTTGGGGGAGGGGATACGCAGTATTTT,CASSFGGGDTQYF
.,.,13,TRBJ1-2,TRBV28,TGTGCCAGCAGTTTAATGGGGGCACGGGGCTACACCTTC,CASSLMGARGYTF